What follows are 24 T cell receptor beta chains derived from one specimen sequenced in a study of blood T cell repertoires in COVID-19. Here immunoSEQ multiplex PCR was the method, and the copy in TCRdb shows in-frame clones only, minus some. The sample shows hundreds of thousands of clones, approximately 89% of them seen only once. The sample comprised peripheral blood. The source of these receptors is a woman aged 45-59 years with COVID-19, enrolled during active disease.

The V and J genes are TRBV7-2 and TRBJ1-4, with D perhaps matching TRBD1 (5 bases). The germline V gene has CDR1 SGHTA and CDR2 FQGNSA. Trimming cost V 5 bases and J 8 bases, with 15 bases left between them. The CDR3 has 14 amino acids. The CDR3 DNA reads as TGTGCCAGCAGCGTGGGACTCCCGGGCGAAAAACTGTTTTTT. Translation gives CASSVGLPGEKLFF.

This clone was counted once. This chain connects TRBV23-1 to TRBJ1-3; 7 bases are a match to TRBD1. TRBV23-1 counts as an open reading frame of uncertain function. Trimming took 8 bases from V and 5 from J; bases not matched to a gene: 12. CDR3 size: 15 residues. The CDR3 region is CASVNPDRTRNTIYF. The CDR3 DNA sequence: TGCGCCAGCGTTAATCCGGACAGGACCCGAAACACCATATATTTT.

Only one count was recorded for this clone. This chain uses TRBV12-5 with TRBJ2-7; D may be TRBD2 (5 bases). CDR3 length: 14 residues. V lost 6 bases, J lost 2 bases, and 14 bases lay in between. CDR1 and CDR2 (germline): LGHNT, FRNRAP. The CDR3 DNA follows: TGTGCTAGTGGCCCCCGGACCGGGGCCTACGAGCAGTACTTC. Residues: CASGPRTGAYEQYF.

This sequence joins TRBV6-5 and TRBJ1-1; D remains unclear. Germline values: CDR1 MNHEY, CDR2 SVGAGI. The CDR3 is 11 residues long. V lost 2 bases and J 8 bases, leaving 6 bases between the germline ends. DNA of the CDR3: TGTGCCAGCAGTTACCTCCAGGAAGCTTTCTTT. It codes for CASSYLQEAFF.

The chain carries TRBV12-3 or TRBV12-4 and TRBJ1-1; no clear D. V was cut by 2 bases and J by 11 bases, with 6 bases left in between. CDR3 size: 10 residues. The CDR3 region has the DNA TGTGCCAGCAGTTTACATGGCGCTTTCTTT. Protein product: CASSLHGAFF.

The chain employs TRBV12-3 or TRBV12-4 and TRBJ1-2; 8 bases are a match to TRBD1. V was pared by 7 bases and J by 8 bases, with 9 bases of the junction left unmatched. The CDR3 is 13 residues long. CDR3 loop: CASNPGQEQGYTF. CDR3 bases: TGTGCCAGCAACCCGGGACAGGAGCAGGGCTACACCTTC.

The chain has TRBV13 and TRBJ1-6; 9 bases agree with TRBD1. Germline V CDR1 and CDR2: PRHDT, FYEKMQ (reference sequence). The CDR3 runs 16 residues. J was trimmed by 9 bases and V by 6 bases; bases with no gene match: 12. CDR3 DNA: TGTGCCAGCAGTTCGGAGGGACAGGGTGGCACTTCACCCCTCCACTTT. Its translation is CASSSEGQGGTSPLHF.

The genes are TRBV30 and TRBJ1-1, with D maybe TRBD1 (5 bases). V gave up 2 bases and J gave up 1 base, with 11 bases separating them. The CDR3 totals 14 residues. Germline CDR1 GTSNPN, CDR2 SVGIG (reference sequence). The CDR3 sequence: CAWSSGVRNTEAFF. CDR3 nucleotides: TGTGCCTGGAGTTCGGGGGTAAGGAACACTGAAGCTTTCTTT.

V and J are TRBV11-2 and TRBJ2-7, with 11 bases lining up with TRBD2. The CDR3 extends over 15 amino acids. V was clipped by 5 bases and J by 2 bases; unmatched bases: 5. Germline CDR1 SGHAT, CDR2 FQNNGV. CDR3 protein: CASSPGLAAAYEQYF. CDR3 nucleotide sequence: TGTGCCAGCAGCCCGGGACTAGCGGCTGCCTACGAGCAGTACTTC.

V gene TRBV7-9 combines with J gene TRBJ2-1, with 7 bases lining up with TRBD2. After removal of 8 bases from V and 4 bases from J, the junction contained 5 bases not matched to a gene. Per the germline V gene, CDR1 is SEHNR and CDR2 is FQNEAQ (reference sequence). CDR3 length: 13 residues. CDR3 nucleotide sequence: TGTGCCAGCGGTCGAGCGGGGTACAATGAGCAGTTCTTC. It specifies CASGRAGYNEQFF.

The chain carries TRBV5-4 and TRBJ1-3; no firm D call. This CDR3 region has 16 residues. Between the trimmed V and J ends, which lost 4 bases and 0 bases, there was a span of 14 bases. Per germline, CDR1 SGHNT and CDR2 YYREEE (reference sequence). The CDR3 protein is CASSDARVLSGNTIYF. CDR3 sequence (DNA): TGTGCCAGCAGCGACGCCCGGGTACTCTCTGGAAACACCATATATTTT.

CDR3 coding DNA: TGTGCCAGCAGCCCAGAGCCGGGTCTCTATGGCTACACCTTC. This translates into CASSPEPGLYGYTF. The chain is built from TRBV7-8 and TRBJ1-2; no definite D call. V was pared by 5 bases and J by 4 bases, with 14 bases between. The CDR3 is 14 residues long. Germline V CDR1 and CDR2: SGHVS, FQNEAQ.

This clone has only a few counts. This rearrangement joins TRBV5-8 to TRBJ1-6; D uncertain. V lost 6 bases and J lost 10, with 14 bases in between. The CDR3 covers 13 residues. Germline loops: CDR1 SGHTS, CDR2 YDEGEE. The chain's CDR3 is CASILLPGSPLHF. The DNA for the CDR3 is TGTGCCAGCATCCTGCTCCCCGGGTCACCCCTCCACTTT.

With respect to this clone: The CDR3 carries no conserved terminal phenylalanine or tryptophan, so it likely arises from a read error. It is unclear where the CDR3 begins or ends on the DNA, so no DNA is shown, and the CDR3 is as TCRdb lists it. V usage is TRBV2 and J usage is TRBJ2-3; no DNA check was done on the table's D call, TRBD2. CDR1 is SNHLY and CDR2 is FYNNEI in the germline V gene. Ends included, the CDR3 has 10 residues. CDR3 in amino acids: CASSEGGTSI.

The V gene is TRBV9, the J gene TRBJ2-5; TRBD2 matches at 8 bases. J was trimmed by 4 bases and V by 0 bases; bases with no gene match: 8. Germline V gene lookup returns CDR1 SGDLS and CDR2 YYNGEE. This CDR3 is built from 16 residues. CDR3 nucleotides: TGTGCCAGCAGCGTAGACGGGGGGGCATATGGAGAGACCCAGTACTTC. It specifies CASSVDGGAYGETQYF.

This clone was seen just once. This sequence joins TRBV7-9 and TRBJ2-7; D possibly corresponds to TRBD1 (6 bases). This CDR3 has 14 amino acids. Germline V lookup: CDR1 SEHNR, CDR2 FQNEAQ (reference sequence). Trimming pared 5 bases from V and 3 bases from J, leaving 14 bases between. This CDR3 is CASSPRTENYEQYF. CDR3 in DNA: TGTGCCAGCAGCCCAAGGACAGAAAACTACGAGCAGTACTTC.

The chain has TRBV5-4 and TRBJ1-2; D is unclear. CDR3 size: 13 residues. The V end was cut by 0 bases, the J end by 6 bases, with 9 bases between. Germline V gene lookup returns CDR1 SGHNT and CDR2 YYREEE (reference sequence). CDR3 in amino acids: CASSLERRDGYTF. The CDR3 coding sequence is TGTGCCAGCAGCTTGGAAAGGAGGGATGGCTACACCTTC.

The gene calls are TRBV7-8 and TRBJ1-2; D call uncertain. Trimming removed 3 bases at V and 4 bases at J, with 12 bases between. Germline V gene lookup returns CDR1 SGHVS and CDR2 FQNEAQ. This CDR3 has 14 residues. This CDR3 is CASSFSEGGYGYTF. Written as DNA, the CDR3 is TGTGCCAGCAGCTTCTCAGAGGGAGGCTATGGCTACACCTTC.

The chain has TRBV27 and TRBJ1-1; a possible D gene is TRBD1 (5 bases). CDR3 size: 15 residues. V lost 2 bases, J lost 5 bases, and 15 bases lay in between. Germline CDR1 reads MNHEY; CDR2 reads SMNVEV (reference sequence). CDR3 loop: CASSLTAGYGTEAFF. In nucleotides, the CDR3 is TGTGCCAGCAGTTTAACGGCAGGGTATGGGACTGAAGCTTTCTTT.

Concerning this clone: Other nucleotide sequences from this sample produce the same CDR3. J is TRBJ1-5 and V is TRBV5-1, with 9 bases lining up with TRBD1. CDR1 and CDR2 from the germline V gene are SGHRS and YFSETQ. The junction had 2 bases not matched to a gene; V was cut back by 0 bases and J by 4 bases. The CDR3 consists of 15 residues. The CDR3 sequence is CASSLGQGGNQPQHF. The CDR3 DNA follows: TGCGCCAGCAGCTTGGGACAGGGGGGTAATCAGCCCCAGCATTTT.

The rearrangement joins TRBV5-1 to TRBJ1-6, with a tentative D call TRBD1 (6 bases). With 0 bases removed from V and 6 bases from J, the gap between germline ends came to 10 bases. Per germline, CDR1 SGHRS and CDR2 YFSETQ. The CDR3 is 15 amino acids. This CDR3 is CASSLDGTINSPLHF. The CDR3 coding sequence is TGCGCCAGCAGCTTGGATGGGACAATTAATTCACCCCTCCACTTT.

The chain joins TRBV9 to TRBJ1-4; the D gene is possibly TRBD1 (6 bases). CDR1 and CDR2 from the germline V gene are SGDLS and YYNGEE. Deletions cut 3 bases from V and 7 bases from J, with 16 bases between. The length of the CDR3 is 15 residues. The CDR3 region has the DNA TGTGCCAGCAGCGCAACCCACGGGACACCTGAAAAACTGTTTTTT. Its translation is CASSATHGTPEKLFF.

With regard to this clone: This sample also contains other DNA sequences that code for the same CDR3. This chain links TRBV7-9 with TRBJ2-3; D is uncertain. Germline CDR1 SEHNR, CDR2 FQNEAQ (reference sequence). This CDR3 spans 12 amino acids. Trimming pared 1 base from V and 6 bases from J, leaving 5 bases between. This CDR3 is CASSLDLDTQYF. The CDR3 bases are TGTGCCAGCAGCTTAGATCTTGATACGCAGTATTTT.

This clone was counted a single time. The V call is TRBV11-2, the J call TRBJ1-2; D is unresolved. V lost 5 bases to trimming and J lost 0 bases, with 10 bases between them. Germline loops: CDR1 SGHAT, CDR2 FQNNGV. The CDR3 has 14 residues. CDR3 loop: CASSPSLANYGYTF. In DNA form, the CDR3 reads TGTGCCAGCAGCCCAAGCCTTGCTAACTATGGCTACACCTTC.